These 20 T cell receptor beta chains share one sample of origin, sequenced in a study of OX40 agonist ivuxolimab in advanced cancers. The assay was immunoSEQ multiplex PCR, and TCRdb's table has in-frame clones only and misses some. This sample carries 73,000 or so clones, 80% to 85% of them seen once, and the ten largest clones take less than 0.55%. The source material was CD4+ or CD8+ T cells sorted from blood, sampled in a trial of the OX40 agonist ivuxolimab. The receptors were sampled from an adult with an advanced solid tumor such as melanoma, head and neck, liver or kidney cancer.

The chain uses TRBV7-9 and TRBJ2-1; D call uncertain. The germline gives CDR1 SEHNR, CDR2 FQNEAQ (reference sequence). The CDR3 length is 13 residues. V dropped 2 bases and J dropped 7 bases, with 9 bases sitting between them. The CDR3 bases are TGTGCCAGCAGCTTAAGAGTGGTAAATGAGCAGTTCTTC. Protein: CASSLRVVNEQFF.

The gene calls are TRBV5-1 and TRBJ1-2, with 11 bases aligning to TRBD1. V shed 4 bases, J shed 6 bases, and the junction held 8 bases outside the gene matches. Per the germline V gene, CDR1 is SGHRS and CDR2 is YFSETQ. There are 15 residues in the CDR3. The CDR3 DNA reads as TGCGCCAGCAGCGCCTCAGGACAGGGGGCTCATGGCTACACCTTC. Its translation is CASSASGQGAHGYTF.

The chain employs TRBV28 and TRBJ2-7, with unresolved D. Germline loops: CDR1 MDHEN, CDR2 SYDVKM. V was cut by 8 bases and J by 7 bases, with 21 bases left in between. The CDR3 sequence is 14 residues long. The CDR3 spells CASYSHKGNREQYF. The CDR3 nucleotides read TGTGCCAGCTACTCTCACAAGGGTAATCGGGAGCAGTACTTC. The full variable domain, completed using reference TRBV28 and TRBJ2-7, is DVKVTQSSRYLVKRTGEKVFLECVQDMDHENMFWYRQDPGLGLRLIYFSYDVKMKEKGDIPEGYSVSREKKERFSLILESASTNQTSMYLCASYSHKGNREQYFGPGTRLTVT.

V is TRBV6-6 and J is TRBJ1-2, with D possibly matching TRBD1 (5 bases). Deletions cut 5 bases from V and 3 bases from J, with 10 bases between. The CDR3 consists of 13 residues. Per germline, CDR1 MNHNY and CDR2 SVGAGI (reference sequence). The chain's CDR3 is CASSQGLDYGYTF. CDR3 DNA: TGTGCCAGCAGTCAGGGCCTAGACTATGGCTACACCTTC.

A note on this clone: The sample has other DNA sequences that encode this CDR3 too. The chain couples TRBV5-1 to TRBJ1-2; D is unclear. Per the germline V gene, CDR1 is SGHRS and CDR2 is YFSETQ. There are 11 residues in the CDR3. Between the trimmed V and J ends, which lost 0 bases and 4 bases, there was a span of 1 base. The DNA of the CDR3 is TGCGCCAGCAGCTTGGGCTATGGCTACACCTTC. Translating gives CASSLGYGYTF.

The V gene is TRBV29-1, the J gene TRBJ2-3; D possibly corresponds to TRBD2 (6 bases). Germline loops: CDR1 SQVTM, CDR2 ANQGSEA. V was pared by 6 bases and J by 4 bases, with 17 bases between. The CDR3 sequence is 14 residues long. The DNA for the CDR3 is TGCAGCGTACTATCCGGGACTCCATCAGATACGCAGTATTTT. Protein product: CSVLSGTPSDTQYF.

This chain connects TRBV2 to TRBJ1-1; D not certain. Deletions cut 8 bases from V and 2 bases from J, with 24 bases between. This CDR3 contains 17 residues. The germline V gene has CDR1 SNHLY and CDR2 FYNNEI. The CDR3 spells CASGRSSGSVLNTEAFF. For the CDR3, the DNA is TGTGCCAGCGGAAGATCGTCAGGCTCCGTGTTAAACACTGAAGCTTTCTTT.

The chain links TRBV5-5 to TRBJ1-5, with TRBD1 matching 8 bases. In germline, CDR1 is SGHKS, CDR2 YYEKEE (reference sequence). This CDR3 is built from 18 residues. After removal of 4 bases from V and 2 bases from J, the junction contained 14 bases not matched to a gene. DNA for the CDR3: TGTGCCAGCAGCGCCGACAGGGGCGCCGTTCGGGGCAATCAGCCCCAGCATTTT. Translating gives CASSADRGAVRGNQPQHF.

The V and J genes are TRBV2 and TRBJ1-4; D is perhaps TRBD1 (5 bases). With 5 bases removed from V and 5 bases from J, the gap between germline ends came to 12 bases. Germline CDR1 SNHLY, CDR2 FYNNEI. The CDR3 consists of 14 residues. The DNA for the CDR3 is TGTGCCAGCAGTAGACAGCCCGGGAATGAAAAACTGTTTTTT. Its translation is CASSRQPGNEKLFF.

The chain links TRBV2 to TRBJ1-2; D is perhaps TRBD1 (5 bases). The V end lost 5 bases, the J end lost 4 bases, and 14 bases lay between the germline ends. Per germline, CDR1 SNHLY and CDR2 FYNNEI. This CDR3 comprises 14 residues. The CDR3 DNA is TGTGCCAGCAGTAACTCCCCAGGGTCCTATGGCTACACCTTC. Its protein product is CASSNSPGSYGYTF.

V and J are TRBV9 and TRBJ2-7, with 7 bases fitting TRBD1. The CDR3 runs to 12 residues. Looked up from germline, CDR1 is SGDLS and CDR2 is YYNGEE. V shed 3 bases and J 6 bases; nucleotides not matched to a gene: 3. As DNA, the CDR3 is TGTGCCAGCAGCGCACCAGGGGGCGAGCAGTACGTC. Its translation is CASSAPGGEQYV.

The chain has TRBV18 and TRBJ1-4; no clear D gene. Trimming removed 1 base from V and 5 bases from J, with 8 bases in between. The CDR3 runs 14 residues. Germline V gives CDR1 KGHSH, CDR2 LQKENI. CDR3 nucleotide sequence: TGTGCCAGCTCACCACAGGCCGAAAATGAAAAACTGTTTTTT. Translating it yields CASSPQAENEKLFF.

V is TRBV6-5 and J is TRBJ1-2; 7 nucleotides line up with TRBD1. The germline V gene has CDR1 MNHEY and CDR2 SVGAGI. Germline trimming cut 5 bases from V and 4 bases from J; bases unmatched to any gene: 7. CDR3 length equals 14 residues. CDR3 loop: CASSRQGALYGYTF. The CDR3 DNA is TGTGCCAGCAGTCGACAGGGCGCACTCTATGGCTACACCTTC.

This rearrangement joins TRBV19 to TRBJ2-3; 7 bases map to TRBD1. This CDR3 has 14 amino acids. Germline lookup yields CDR1 LNHDA and CDR2 SQIVND (reference sequence). J gave up 6 bases and V 5 bases, and 8 bases lay outside the gene matches. CDR3 in DNA: TGTGCCAGTAGTCGACAGGGTCCTCCGGATACGCAGTATTTT. It specifies CASSRQGPPDTQYF.

This clone is a singleton in its sample. V gene TRBV9 combines with J gene TRBJ2-1; TRBD2 is a possible D gene (5 bases). CDR3 size: 15 residues. CDR1 SGDLS and CDR2 YYNGEE come from the germline V gene. V lost 2 bases to trimming and J lost 0 bases, with 9 bases between them. The CDR3 nucleotides read TGTGCCAGCAGCGTGACGGGAAGCTCCTACAATGAGCAGTTCTTC. Its protein is CASSVTGSSYNEQFF.

The chain carries TRBV6-6 and TRBJ1-2; the D gene is possibly TRBD1 (5 bases). V lost 4 bases, J lost 5 bases, and 11 bases lay in between. Germline CDR1 and CDR2: MNHNY and SVGAGI (reference sequence). The CDR3 consists of 13 residues. The CDR3 reads CASSLGRTYGYTF. CDR3 coding DNA: TGTGCCAGCAGTTTGGGACGGACATATGGCTACACCTTC.

This chain links TRBV6-6 with TRBJ1-1; D is undetermined. Germline CDR1 is MNHNY and CDR2 is SVGAGI (reference sequence). The V end was cut by 6 bases, the J end by 1 base, with 9 bases between. CDR3 length equals 13 residues. The CDR3 protein is CASRDPKNTEAFF. For the CDR3, the DNA is TGTGCCAGCAGGGACCCTAAGAACACTGAAGCTTTCTTT.

This clone was counted a few times. The V call is TRBV18, the J call TRBJ2-3; the D gene is possibly TRBD1 (6 bases). The CDR3 loop spans 19 amino acids. Trimming removed 0 bases from V and 1 base from J, with 20 bases in between. Germline CDR1 KGHSH, CDR2 LQKENI. The CDR3 DNA is TGTGCCAGCTCACCACCTGGCAGGGGCCTCTTTTCGGGCACAGATACGCAGTATTTT. Protein sequence: CASSPPGRGLFSGTDTQYF. The whole variable domain, filled in from reference TRBV18 and TRBJ2-3, reads NAGVMQNPRHLVRRRGQEARLRCSPMKGHSHVYWYRQLPEEGLKFMVYLQKENIIDESGMPKERFSAEFPKEGPSILRIQQVVRGDSAAYFCASSPPGRGLFSGTDTQYFGPGTRLTVL.

V gene TRBV6-6 combines with J gene TRBJ2-7; TRBD2 matches 11 bases. There are 15 residues in the CDR3. CDR1 is MNHNY and CDR2 is SVGAGI in the germline V gene (reference sequence). After removal of 4 bases from V and 4 bases from J, the junction contained 6 bases not matched to a gene. The CDR3 DNA sequence: TGTGCCAGCAGTTCCTCTGGACTAGCGGGTTACGAGCAGTACTTC. Protein sequence: CASSSSGLAGYEQYF.

V and J are TRBV29-1 and TRBJ1-2; 7 positions agree with TRBD1. CDR1 and CDR2 from the germline V gene are SQVTM and ANQGSEA. V lost 7 bases to trimming and J lost 0 bases; unmatched junction nucleotides: 11. This CDR3 is built from 15 residues. The CDR3 here is CSALGQRDTNYGYTF. In DNA form, the CDR3 reads TGCAGCGCCCTGGGACAGAGAGATACTAACTATGGCTACACCTTC. The full variable domain, completed using reference TRBV29-1 and TRBJ1-2, is SAVISQKPSRDICQRGTSLTIQCQVDSQVTMMFWYRQQPGQSLTLIATANQGSEATYESGFVIDKFPISRPNLTFSTLTVSNMSPEDSSIYLCSALGQRDTNYGYTFGSGTRLTVV.